Below, 16 T cell receptor beta chains from the same sample are listed, as sequenced in a study of OX40 agonist ivuxolimab in advanced cancers. Profiling relied on immunoSEQ multiplex PCR, and the TCRdb table lists in-frame clones only, not all of them. The sample includes 60,000 to 100,000 clones, around 80% seen only once; the top ten take roughly 0.5%. The sequenced sample was CD4+ or CD8+ T cells sorted from blood, obtained in a trial of the OX40 agonist ivuxolimab. The receptor set was obtained from an adult with an advanced solid tumor such as melanoma, head and neck, liver or kidney cancer.

The rearrangement links TRBV28 to TRBJ2-1, with D unclear. This CDR3 has 11 residues. The germline gives CDR1 MDHEN, CDR2 SYDVKM. V was cut by 6 bases and J by 11 bases, with 11 bases left in between. The CDR3 sequence: CASSLSRQQFF. The CDR3 DNA reads TGTGCCAGCAGCCTCAGCAGGCAGCAGTTCTTC.

This clone came up many times. The CDR3 bases are TGCGCCAGCAGCCCTCTCTTAACAGGGGTTGGGAACATTCAGTACTTC. Its protein product is CASSPLLTGVGNIQYF. This chain joins TRBV4-1 and TRBJ2-4; 7 positions match TRBD1. V was pared by 4 bases and J by 7 bases, with 13 bases of the junction left unmatched. The CDR3 covers 16 residues. Looked up from germline, CDR1 is MGHRA and CDR2 is YSYEKL.

The table lists this clone with a count of one. The chain couples TRBV7-2 to TRBJ2-1; 11 bases map to TRBD1. This CDR3 spans 16 amino acids. The germline V gene has CDR1 SGHTA and CDR2 FQGNSA. J was trimmed by 7 bases and V by 0 bases; bases with no gene match: 5. The CDR3 region has the DNA TGTGCCAGCAGCTTAGCGCTCCGGGACAGGGGGAATGAGCAGTTCTTC. Its protein product is CASSLALRDRGNEQFF.

CDR3 sequence: CASSRQGADEQFF. The CDR3 DNA sequence: TGTGCCAGCAGCCGACAGGGGGCGGATGAGCAGTTCTTC. This sequence joins TRBV25-1 and TRBJ2-1; 10 nucleotides line up with TRBD1. Germline trimming cut 6 bases from V and 8 bases from J; bases unmatched to any gene: 4. CDR3 length: 13 residues. CDR1 and CDR2 (germline): MGHDK, SYGVNS.

This sequence joins TRBV18 and TRBJ2-5; 10 bases fit TRBD1. The CDR3 consists of 17 residues. Per the germline V gene, CDR1 is KGHSH and CDR2 is LQKENI. The ends lost 4 bases at V and 5 bases at J; junction bases unmatched: 13. CDR3 sequence: CASSRARGTGDEETQYF. The CDR3 region has the DNA TGTGCCAGCTCACGCGCCCGAGGGACAGGGGATGAGGAGACCCAGTACTTC.

This sequence joins TRBV5-1 and TRBJ1-5, with TRBD1 as a possible D gene (5 bases). The CDR3 contains 15 residues. Germline V CDR1 and CDR2: SGHRS, YFSETQ. The ends were cut back, 0 bases at V and 0 bases at J, with 7 bases in the middle. The CDR3 protein is CASSLGDFSNQPQHF. CDR3 nucleotides: TGCGCCAGCAGCTTGGGGGACTTTAGCAATCAGCCCCAGCATTTT.

V is TRBV7-3 and J is TRBJ2-2, with 10 nucleotides matching TRBD1. Trimming took 4 bases from V and 6 from J; bases not matched to a gene: 8. The CDR3 is made up of 16 amino acids. CDR1 SGHTA and CDR2 FQGTGA come from the germline V gene. The CDR3 nucleotides read TGTGCCAGCAGCTCGACCGGGACAGGGGACGCCGGGGAGCTGTTTTTT. Translated: CASSSTGTGDAGELFF.

V is TRBV7-9 and J is TRBJ1-5; a possible D gene is TRBD1 (5 bases). In germline, CDR1 is SEHNR, CDR2 FQNEAQ (reference sequence). The CDR3 totals 13 residues. Trimming took off 4 bases at V and 2 bases at J, with 6 bases between the two ends. In nucleotides, the CDR3 is TGTGCCAGCAGCTCGGGGGGCAATCAGCCCCAGCATTTT. This encodes CASSSGGNQPQHF.

The rearrangement links TRBV28 to TRBJ1-1; no clear D gene. Germline V gene data show CDR1 as MDHEN and CDR2 as SYDVKM. V lost 6 bases to trimming and J lost 1 base, with 9 bases between them. This CDR3 is 13 amino acids long. CDR3 amino acids: CASRRIANTEAFF. The CDR3 region has the DNA TGTGCCAGCAGGAGAATAGCGAACACTGAAGCTTTCTTT.

The chain links TRBV5-1 to TRBJ2-7, with D hard to call. This CDR3 has 13 amino acids. V lost 1 base and J lost 0, with 5 bases in between. Germline-derived CDR1 and CDR2 are SGHRS and YFSETQ. The CDR3 nucleotides are TGCGCCAGCAGCTTGCACAACTCCTACGAGCAGTACTTC. Translating gives CASSLHNSYEQYF.

This chain uses TRBV11-1 with TRBJ2-3, with D perhaps matching TRBD1 (5 bases). V was clipped by 8 bases and J by 8 bases, with 11 bases between them. The CDR3 has 11 amino acids. In germline, CDR1 is SGHAT, CDR2 FQDESV (reference sequence). CDR3 protein: CASSSRGTQYF. The DNA of the CDR3 is TGTGCCAGCTCATCTAGGGGTACGCAGTATTTT.

As regards this clone: One end of the junction varies from germline; a read error may be responsible. The J gene is TRBJ2-1, the V gene TRBV7-7, with D perhaps matching TRBD1 (6 bases). Germline V gives CDR1 SSHAT, CDR2 FNYEAQ (reference sequence). The CDR3 extends over 14 amino acids. The CDR3 region has the DNA TGTGCTAGCAGCTTAGGGGAACAGGGTTATGAGCAGTTCTTC. Its translation is CASSLGEQGYEQFF.

The V call is TRBV5-6, the J call TRBJ1-2, with TRBD1 matching 9 bases. The CDR3 has 16 amino acids. Germline trimming cut 5 bases from V and 5 bases from J; bases unmatched to any gene: 13. CDR1 is SGHDT, CDR2 YYEEEE, per germline. CDR3 bases: TGTGCCAGCAGTCTAAATGGGGACAGGGAGCCGTATGGCTACACCTTC. Its protein product is CASSLNGDREPYGYTF.

The chain couples TRBV6-5 to TRBJ2-1; 7 positions match TRBD2. The CDR3 is 15 amino acids. Germline V gene data show CDR1 as MNHEY and CDR2 as SVGAGI. V trimming: 6 bases; J trimming: 0 bases; junction bases outside the gene matches: 5. The CDR3 region is CASRPRDYSYNEQFF. The CDR3 bases are TGTGCCAGCAGACCCAGGGACTACTCCTACAATGAGCAGTTCTTC.

The CDR3 DNA is TGCGCCAGCAGCCTTACTGGGTACCAGCCCCAGCATTTT. This codes for CASSLTGYQPQHF. J is TRBJ1-5 and V is TRBV4-3; D gene ambiguous. The V gene's germline CDR1 is LGHNA and CDR2 YSLEER. The CDR3 is made up of 13 amino acids. Trimming took 4 bases from V and 7 from J, leaving 11 bases between them.

In this sample, this clone turned up a few times. This specimen includes other DNA sequences encoding the same CDR3. This rearrangement joins TRBV28 to TRBJ2-3; D not resolved. Trimming took off 3 bases at V and 3 bases at J, with 7 bases between the two ends. Germline V gives CDR1 MDHEN, CDR2 SYDVKM. The CDR3 sequence is 13 residues long. CDR3 DNA sequence: TGTGCCAGCAGTTTTGGGTCGACAGATACGCAGTATTTT. This translates into CASSFGSTDTQYF.